The source of this T cell receptor beta chain is a study of blood T cell repertoires in COVID-19. In the study overall: COVID-19 samples collected from the United States, Italy and Spain covered acute and convalescent phases. PBMCs, B-cell-depleted T cells, or T cells provided the cDNA or gDNA that made up the material.

In the original workflow: Using reference gene primer amplification, nucleated cell counts were estimated. Sequenced by immunoSEQ multiplex PCR; TCRdb stores in-frame clones only, minus some. The D gene and trimming were derived from the DNA, and the V and J assignments and clone size from that table. The table lists tens of thousands of clones, about 83% of them singletons. The CDR3 is 15 residues long. The J segment lost 10 bases and the V segment lost 4 bases, leaving 8 bases of the junction unmatched. CDR1 is SGHNT and CDR2 is YYREEE in the germline V gene (reference sequence). The sequence was obtained from an older woman with acute or convalescent COVID-19. The gene calls are TRBV5-4 and TRBJ1-6; 10 bases agree with TRBD1. The sequencing input was peripheral blood. CDR3 in amino acids: CASSPAGQGESPLHF. CDR3 nucleotide sequence: TGTGCCAGCAGCCCCGCCGGACAGGGGGAATCACCCCTCCACTTT.